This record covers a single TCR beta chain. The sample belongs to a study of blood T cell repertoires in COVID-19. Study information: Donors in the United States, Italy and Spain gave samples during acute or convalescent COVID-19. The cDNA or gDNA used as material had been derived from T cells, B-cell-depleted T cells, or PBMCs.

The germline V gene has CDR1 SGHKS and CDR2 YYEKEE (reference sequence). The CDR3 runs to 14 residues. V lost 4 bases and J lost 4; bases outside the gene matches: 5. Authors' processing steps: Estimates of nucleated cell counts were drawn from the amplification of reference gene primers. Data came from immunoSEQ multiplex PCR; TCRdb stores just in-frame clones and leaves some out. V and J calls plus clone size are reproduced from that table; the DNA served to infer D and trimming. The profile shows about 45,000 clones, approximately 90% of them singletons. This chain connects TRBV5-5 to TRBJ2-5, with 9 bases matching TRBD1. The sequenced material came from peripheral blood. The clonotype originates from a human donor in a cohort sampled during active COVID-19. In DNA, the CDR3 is TGTGCCAGCAGCGCTACAGGGGGCGCAGAGACCCAGTACTTC. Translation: CASSATGGAETQYF.